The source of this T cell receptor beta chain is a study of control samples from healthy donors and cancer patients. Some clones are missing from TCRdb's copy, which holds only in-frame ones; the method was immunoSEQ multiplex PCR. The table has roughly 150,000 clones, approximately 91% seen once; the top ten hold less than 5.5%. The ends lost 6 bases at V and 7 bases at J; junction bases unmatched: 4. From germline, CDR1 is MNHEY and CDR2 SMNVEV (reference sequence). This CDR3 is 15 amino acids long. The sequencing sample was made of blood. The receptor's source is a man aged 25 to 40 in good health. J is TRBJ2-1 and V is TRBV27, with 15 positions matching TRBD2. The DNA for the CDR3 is TGTGCCAGCAGCCCCGGGACTAGCGGGGGGAATGAGCAGTTCTTC. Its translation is CASSPGTSGGNEQFF.